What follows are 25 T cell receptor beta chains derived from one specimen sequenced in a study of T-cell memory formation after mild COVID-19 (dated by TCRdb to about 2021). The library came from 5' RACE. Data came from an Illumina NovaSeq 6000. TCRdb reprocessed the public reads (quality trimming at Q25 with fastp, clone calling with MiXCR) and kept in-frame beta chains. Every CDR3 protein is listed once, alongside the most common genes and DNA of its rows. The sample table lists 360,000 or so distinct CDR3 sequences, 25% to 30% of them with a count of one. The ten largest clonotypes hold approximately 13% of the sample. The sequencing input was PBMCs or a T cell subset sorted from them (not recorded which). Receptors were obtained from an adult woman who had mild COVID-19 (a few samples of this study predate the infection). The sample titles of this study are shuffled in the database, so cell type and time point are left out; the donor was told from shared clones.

The CDR3, as DNA: TGCGCCAGCAGCCAAGAAACGAGGATCCGGACCGAGGCTTTCTTT. This encodes CASSQETRIRTEAFF. The genes are TRBV4-3 and TRBJ1-1; D is undetermined. CDR3 length: 15 residues. Trimming cost V 0 bases and J 11 bases, with 19 bases left between them. Per the germline V gene, CDR1 is LGHNA and CDR2 is YSLEER.

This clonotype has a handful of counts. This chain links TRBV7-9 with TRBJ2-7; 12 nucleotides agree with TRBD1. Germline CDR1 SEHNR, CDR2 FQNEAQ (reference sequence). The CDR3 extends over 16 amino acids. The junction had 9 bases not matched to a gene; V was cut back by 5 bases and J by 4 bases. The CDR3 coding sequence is TGTGCCAGCAGCCCAGGGGGGACAGGGGGCGGTTACGAGCAGTACTTC. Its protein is CASSPGGTGGGYEQYF.

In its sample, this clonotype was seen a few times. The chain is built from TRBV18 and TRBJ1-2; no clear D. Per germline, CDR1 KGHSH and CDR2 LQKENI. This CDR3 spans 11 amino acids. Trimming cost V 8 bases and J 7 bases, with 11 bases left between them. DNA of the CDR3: TGTGCCAGCACCCGGGAGTCTGGCTACACCTTC. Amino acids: CASTRESGYTF. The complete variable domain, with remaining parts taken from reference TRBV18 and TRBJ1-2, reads NAGVMQNPRHLVRRRGQEARLRCSPMKGHSHVYWYRQLPEEGLKFMVYLQKENIIDESGMPKERFSAEFPKEGPSILRIQQVVRGDSAAYFCASTRESGYTFGSGTRLTVV.

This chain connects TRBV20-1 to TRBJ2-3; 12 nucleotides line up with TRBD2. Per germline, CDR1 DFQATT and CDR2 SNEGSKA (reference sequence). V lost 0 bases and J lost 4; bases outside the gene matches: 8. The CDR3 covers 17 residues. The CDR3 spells CSARESRTSGAADTQYF. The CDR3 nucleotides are TGCAGTGCTAGAGAGTCAAGGACTAGCGGGGCAGCAGATACGCAGTATTTT.

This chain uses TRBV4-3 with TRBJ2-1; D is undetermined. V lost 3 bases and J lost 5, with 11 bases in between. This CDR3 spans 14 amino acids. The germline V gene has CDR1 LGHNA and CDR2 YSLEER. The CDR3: CASSQNQAHNEQFF. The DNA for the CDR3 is TGCGCCAGCAGCCAGAATCAGGCGCACAATGAGCAGTTCTTC.

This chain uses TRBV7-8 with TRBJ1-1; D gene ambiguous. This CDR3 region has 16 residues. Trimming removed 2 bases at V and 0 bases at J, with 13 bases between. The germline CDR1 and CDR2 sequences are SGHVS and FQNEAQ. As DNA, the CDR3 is TGTGCCAGCAGCTTAAACCTACCGGGGTTGAACACTGAAGCTTTCTTT. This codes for CASSLNLPGLNTEAFF.

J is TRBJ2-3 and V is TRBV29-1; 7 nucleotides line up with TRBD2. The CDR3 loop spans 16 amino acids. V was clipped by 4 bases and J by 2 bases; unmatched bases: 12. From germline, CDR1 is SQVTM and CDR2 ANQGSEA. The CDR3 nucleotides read TGCAGCGTTGTGGTGGCTAGCGGAGCTATCACAGATACGCAGTATTTT. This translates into CSVVVASGAITDTQYF.

As DNA, the CDR3 is TGTGCCAGCACCTTGGGACAGGGTAACATCATTCAGTACTTC. This translates into CASTLGQGNIIQYF. The chain has TRBV21-1 and TRBJ2-4; no DNA check was done on the table's D call, TRBD1. TRBV21-1 is annotated as a pseudogene. The CDR3 is made up of 14 amino acids.

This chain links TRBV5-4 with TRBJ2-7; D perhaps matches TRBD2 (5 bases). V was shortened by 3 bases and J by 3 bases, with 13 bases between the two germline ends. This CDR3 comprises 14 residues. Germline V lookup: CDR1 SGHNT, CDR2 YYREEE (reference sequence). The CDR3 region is CASSSFGGGYEQYF. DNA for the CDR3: TGTGCCAGCAGCTCGTTTGGTGGAGGCTACGAGCAGTACTTC.

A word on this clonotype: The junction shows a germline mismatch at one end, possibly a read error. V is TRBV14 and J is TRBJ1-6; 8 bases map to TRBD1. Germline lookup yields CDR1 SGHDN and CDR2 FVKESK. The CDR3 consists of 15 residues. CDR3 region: CAISQWTGLNSPLHF. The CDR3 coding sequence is TGTGCCATCAGCCAATGGACAGGGCTCAATTCACCCCTCCACTTT.

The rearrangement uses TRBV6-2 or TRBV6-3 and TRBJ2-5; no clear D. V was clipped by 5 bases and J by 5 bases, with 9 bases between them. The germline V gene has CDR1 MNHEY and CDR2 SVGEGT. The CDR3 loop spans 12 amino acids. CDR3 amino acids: CASSGRWETQYF. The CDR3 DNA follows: TGTGCCAGCAGTGGAAGGTGGGAGACCCAGTACTTC.

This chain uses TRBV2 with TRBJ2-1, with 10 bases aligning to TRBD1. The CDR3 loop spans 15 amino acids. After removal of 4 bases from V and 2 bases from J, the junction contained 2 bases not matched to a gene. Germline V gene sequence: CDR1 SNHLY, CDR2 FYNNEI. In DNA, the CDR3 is TGTGCCAGCAGTGGGGACAGGGGAACCTACAATGAGCAGTTCTTC. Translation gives CASSGDRGTYNEQFF.

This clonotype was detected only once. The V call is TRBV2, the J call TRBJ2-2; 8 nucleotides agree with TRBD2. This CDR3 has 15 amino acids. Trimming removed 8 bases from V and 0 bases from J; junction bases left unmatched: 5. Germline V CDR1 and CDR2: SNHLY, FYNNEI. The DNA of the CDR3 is TGTGCCAGCCGCCAACTAGCGGCGAACACCGGGGAGCTGTTTTTT. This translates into CASRQLAANTGELFF.

CDR3 protein: CASSPYPKRGGDNEQFF. The DNA for the CDR3 is TGTGCCAGCAGCCCCTACCCCAAGCGGGGGGGGGATAATGAGCAGTTCTTC. The chain links TRBV7-2 to TRBJ2-1; 10 nucleotides agree with TRBD2. Germline values: CDR1 SGHTA, CDR2 FQGNSA. Trimming cost V 5 bases and J 7 bases; bases outside gene matches: 14. The CDR3 is made up of 17 amino acids.

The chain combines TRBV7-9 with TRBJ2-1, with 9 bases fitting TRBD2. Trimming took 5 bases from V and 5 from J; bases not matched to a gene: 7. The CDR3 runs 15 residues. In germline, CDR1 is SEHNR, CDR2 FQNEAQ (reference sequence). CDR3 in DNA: TGTGCCAGCAGCGCCCTAGCGGGATGGAACAATGAGCAGTTCTTC. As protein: CASSALAGWNNEQFF.

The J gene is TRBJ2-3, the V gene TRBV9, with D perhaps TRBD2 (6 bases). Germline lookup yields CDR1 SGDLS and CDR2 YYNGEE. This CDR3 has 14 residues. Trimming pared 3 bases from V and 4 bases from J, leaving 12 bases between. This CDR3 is CASSARLASDTQYF. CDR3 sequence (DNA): TGTGCCAGCAGCGCCAGGCTAGCGTCAGATACGCAGTATTTT.

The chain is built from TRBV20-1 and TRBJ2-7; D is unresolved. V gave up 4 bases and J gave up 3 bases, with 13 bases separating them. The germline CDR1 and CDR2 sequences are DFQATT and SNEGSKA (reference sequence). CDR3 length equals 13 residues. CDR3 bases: TGCAGTGCTATCGACTCCGGCGGCTACGAGCAGTACTTC. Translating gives CSAIDSGGYEQYF.

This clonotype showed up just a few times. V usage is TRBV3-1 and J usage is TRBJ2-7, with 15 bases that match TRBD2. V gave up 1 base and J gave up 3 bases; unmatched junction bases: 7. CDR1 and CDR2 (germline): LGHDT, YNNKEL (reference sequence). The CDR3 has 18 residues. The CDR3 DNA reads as TGTGCCAGCAGCCAAGGTTCGGGGACTAGCGGGAGGCACTACGAGCAGTACTTC. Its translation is CASSQGSGTSGRHYEQYF.

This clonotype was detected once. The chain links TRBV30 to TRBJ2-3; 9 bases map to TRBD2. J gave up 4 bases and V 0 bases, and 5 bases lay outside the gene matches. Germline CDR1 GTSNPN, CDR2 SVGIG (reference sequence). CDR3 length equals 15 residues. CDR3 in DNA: TGTGCCTGGAGTGTAGGTAGCGGGAGTGCAGATACGCAGTATTTT. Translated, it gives CAWSVGSGSADTQYF.

The CDR3 DNA reads TGCAGTGCTAGAGACGCGGACAGGTCCTCCTACAATGAGCAGTTCTTC. This translates into CSARDADRSSYNEQFF. The gene calls are TRBV20-1 and TRBJ2-1, with 7 positions matching TRBD1. The length of the CDR3 is 16 residues. Germline CDR1 DFQATT, CDR2 SNEGSKA (reference sequence). Germline trimming cut 0 bases from V and 0 bases from J; bases unmatched to any gene: 5.

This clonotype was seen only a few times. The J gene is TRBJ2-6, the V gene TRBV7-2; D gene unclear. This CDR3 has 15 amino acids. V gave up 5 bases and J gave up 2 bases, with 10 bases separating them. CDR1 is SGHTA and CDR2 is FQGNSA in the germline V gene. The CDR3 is CASSPAPPGANVLTF. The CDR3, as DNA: TGTGCCAGCAGCCCAGCCCCTCCTGGGGCCAACGTCCTGACTTTC.

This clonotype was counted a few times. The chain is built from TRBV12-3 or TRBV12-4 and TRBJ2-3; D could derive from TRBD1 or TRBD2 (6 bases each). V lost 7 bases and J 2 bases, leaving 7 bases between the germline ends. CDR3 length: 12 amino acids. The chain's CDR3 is CASTGATDTQYF. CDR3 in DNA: TGTGCCAGCACGGGGGCCACAGATACGCAGTATTTT.

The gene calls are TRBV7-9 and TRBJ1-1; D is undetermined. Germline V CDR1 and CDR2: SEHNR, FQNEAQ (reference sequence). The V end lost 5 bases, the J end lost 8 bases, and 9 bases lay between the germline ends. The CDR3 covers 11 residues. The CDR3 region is CASSEPGEAFF. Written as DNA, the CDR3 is TGTGCCAGCAGCGAGCCGGGGGAAGCTTTCTTT.

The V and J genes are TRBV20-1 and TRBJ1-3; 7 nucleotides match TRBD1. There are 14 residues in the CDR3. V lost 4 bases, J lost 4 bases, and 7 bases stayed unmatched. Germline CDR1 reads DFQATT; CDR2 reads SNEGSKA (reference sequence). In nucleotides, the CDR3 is TGCAGTGCTATCCGGGACAGTGGAGGAAACACCATATATTTT. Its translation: CSAIRDSGGNTIYF.

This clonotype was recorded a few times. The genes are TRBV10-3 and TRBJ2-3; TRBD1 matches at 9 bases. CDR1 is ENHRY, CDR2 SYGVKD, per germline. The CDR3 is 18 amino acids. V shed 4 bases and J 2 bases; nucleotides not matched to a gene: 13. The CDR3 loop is CAISGSGTGTGFTDTQYF. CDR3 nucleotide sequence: TGTGCCATCAGTGGGTCAGGAACCGGGACAGGGTTCACAGATACGCAGTATTTT.